The clone carrying this T cell receptor beta chain was seen at least ten times. These data belong to a study of breast tumors, draining lymph nodes, adjacent tissues. Germline CDR1 reads KGHSH; CDR2 reads LQKENI. V trimming: 3 bases; J trimming: 4 bases; junction bases outside the gene matches: 6. The CDR3 length is 15 residues. Breast cancer patients provided tissue from their axillary draining lymph nodes. Using its own MiXCR run on the multiplex PCR reads, TCRdb lists one record per CDR3 protein. The data contain 120,000 to 150,000 distinct CDR3 sequences, around a third of them singletons. Sequencing was carried out using axillary lymph node tissue. The chain employs TRBV18 and TRBJ2-5, with 9 bases fitting TRBD1. This sequence was found in a female donor with breast cancer. Some clones in this sample may be carry-over from other donors' samples. CDR3 DNA sequence: TGTGCCAGCTCACCCCCTCAGGACAGGGGAGAGACCCAGTACTTC. It yields the protein CASSPPQDRGETQYF.